Reported below is one T cell receptor (beta chain). This entry is derived from a study of blood T cell repertoires in COVID-19. About the research overall: Some COVID-19 samples were acute and others convalescent; all came from the United States, Italy and Spain. The analysed material was cDNA or gDNA that came from T cells, B-cell-depleted T cells, or PBMCs.

Per the study methods: Estimation of nucleated cell counts relied on the amplification of reference gene primers. Libraries were prepared by immunoSEQ multiplex PCR; TCRdb keeps only in-frame clonotypes and omits some of them. Clone size and V and J calls were adopted from that table, with D and trimming inferred from the DNA. This sample has 170,000 or so clones, with around 83% found just once. Participants' own reports of clinical history determined their cohort assignment. Sequenced: PBMCs or T cells enriched from blood (not recorded which). This TCR derives from a man aged 35 to 55 who had recovered from COVID-19.

The CDR3 loop reads CASSGTLGNTIYF. The CDR3 DNA is TGCGCCAGCAGTGGGACACTTGGAAACACCATATATTTT. The chain uses TRBV10-1 and TRBJ1-3; D is possibly TRBD1 (5 bases). Germline V gene sequence: CDR1 WNHNN, CDR2 SYGVQD (reference sequence). The V gene lost 4 bases and the J gene lost 3 bases, with 7 bases spanning the gap. The CDR3 has 13 residues.